Shown below are 2 T cell receptor beta chains from a single sample sequenced in a study of blood T cell repertoires in COVID-19. This table comes from immunoSEQ multiplex PCR, and its TCRdb copy is limited to in-frame clones, with some not included. The table shows about 100,000 clones, with 80% to 85% occurring only once. The specimen was peripheral blood. All receptors derive from a man aged 65 to 85 with acute or convalescent COVID-19.

CDR3 nucleotide sequence: TGTGCCAGCAGCCCCGGACAGCTCTATGGCTACACCTTC. The encoded protein is CASSPGQLYGYTF. This chain uses TRBV27 with TRBJ1-2, with D perhaps TRBD1 (6 bases). V lost 6 bases to trimming and J lost 4 bases, with 12 bases between them. Germline CDR1 and CDR2: MNHEY and SMNVEV (reference sequence). The CDR3 sequence is 13 residues long.

This clone showed up just once. The chain has TRBV10-3 and TRBJ1-2; perhaps TRBD1 as D (5 bases). CDR1 and CDR2 (germline): ENHRY, SYGVKD. V lost 3 bases to trimming and J lost 7 bases, with 15 bases between them. There are 14 residues in the CDR3. The CDR3 DNA reads TGTGCCATCAGTGACAGGGTGAACAGTAGTGGCTACACCTTC. Amino acids: CAISDRVNSSGYTF.